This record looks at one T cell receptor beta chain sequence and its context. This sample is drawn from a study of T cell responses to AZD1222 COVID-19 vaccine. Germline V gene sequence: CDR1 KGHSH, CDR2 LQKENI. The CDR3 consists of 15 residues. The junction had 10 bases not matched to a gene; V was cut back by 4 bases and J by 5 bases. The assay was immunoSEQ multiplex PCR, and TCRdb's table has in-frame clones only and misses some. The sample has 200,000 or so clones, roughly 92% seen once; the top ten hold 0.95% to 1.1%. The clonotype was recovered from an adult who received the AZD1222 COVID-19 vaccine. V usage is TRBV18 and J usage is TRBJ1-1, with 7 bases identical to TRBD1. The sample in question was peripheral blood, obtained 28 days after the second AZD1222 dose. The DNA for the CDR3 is TGTGCCAGCTCACTTACCGGGACAGATGGTACTGAAGCTTTCTTT. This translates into CASSLTGTDGTEAFF. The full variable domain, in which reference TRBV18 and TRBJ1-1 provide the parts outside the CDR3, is NAGVMQNPRHLVRRRGQEARLRCSPMKGHSHVYWYRQLPEEGLKFMVYLQKENIIDESGMPKERFSAEFPKEGPSILRIQQVVRGDSAAYFCASSLTGTDGTEAFFGQGTRLTVV.